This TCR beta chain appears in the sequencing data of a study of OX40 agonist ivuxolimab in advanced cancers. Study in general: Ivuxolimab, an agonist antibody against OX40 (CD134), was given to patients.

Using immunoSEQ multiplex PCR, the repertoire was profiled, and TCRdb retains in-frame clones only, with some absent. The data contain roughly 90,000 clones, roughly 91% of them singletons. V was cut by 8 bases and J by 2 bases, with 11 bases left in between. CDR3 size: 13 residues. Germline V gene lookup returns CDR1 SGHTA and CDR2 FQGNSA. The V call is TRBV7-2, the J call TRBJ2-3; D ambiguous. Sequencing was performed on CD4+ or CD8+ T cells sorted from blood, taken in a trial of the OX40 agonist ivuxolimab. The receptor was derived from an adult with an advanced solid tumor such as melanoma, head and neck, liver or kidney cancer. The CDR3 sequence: CASAAKFTDTQYF. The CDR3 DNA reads TGTGCCAGCGCGGCCAAATTCACAGATACGCAGTATTTT.